The T cell receptor beta chain described here comes from a study of blood T cell repertoires in COVID-19. Study-wide context: Acute and convalescent COVID-19 specimens originated in the United States, Italy and Spain.

Data came from immunoSEQ multiplex PCR; TCRdb stores just in-frame clones and leaves some out. The table lists under 250,000 clones, 83% of them singletons. This clone was recorded a few times. Each participant's cohort was designated according to participant-reported clinical history. In the 2 weeks before study entry, exposed participants met a COVID-19 case, which was PCR-confirmed or clinician-diagnosed. The sample taken for sequencing was PBMCs or T cells enriched from blood (not recorded which). This receptor was obtained from a woman in her forties or fifties who had been exposed to COVID-19.

DNA for the CDR3: TGTGCCATCAGTGACTCGGTGGGGAGCTCCTACAATGAGCAGTTCTTC. Translating gives CAISDSVGSSYNEQFF. This chain joins TRBV10-3 and TRBJ2-1, with D possibly TRBD2 on 5 matching bases. Trimming pared 3 bases from V and 0 bases from J, leaving 12 bases between. CDR3 length: 16 amino acids. Germline CDR1 reads ENHRY; CDR2 reads SYGVKD.